This TCR beta chain came from a study of blood T cells in healthy people across ages. A few counts support this clonotype. A second PCR, run for roughly 7 to 11 cycles, used a sample-barcoded 5' primer plus a J-beta primer mix. The authors tagged each cDNA molecule using a template-switch adaptor with 12 random nucleotides. MiXCR, run by TCRdb on the 5' RACE reads, gives a single entry per CDR3 protein. Among about 1 million distinct CDR3 sequences listed, over 35% were seen once. Donors ranged from about 6 to 90 years old and were healthy Caucasians in Russia. Material for sequencing was blood. The TCR originated in a woman aged 60-70 years in good health.

DNA for the CDR3: TGTGCCTGTGGCGTGCGGAGCTCCTACGAGCAGTACTTC. This gives the protein CACGVRSSYEQYF. The chain carries TRBV30 and TRBJ2-7; D is ambiguous. The length of the CDR3 is 13 residues. The germline V gene has CDR1 GTSNPN and CDR2 SVGIG (reference sequence). V lost 6 bases and J lost 0, with 12 bases in between.